These 9 T cell receptor beta chains were all obtained from the same sample, sequenced in a study of blood T cell repertoires in COVID-19 (dated by TCRdb to 2018 to 2020). Libraries were made using the immunoSEQ multiplex PCR assay. TCRdb took over this immuneACCESS table, retaining in-frame rearrangements with V and J assigned. Such tables are incomplete; in checked studies, under half of the missing clones stem from an unresolved V gene, and the remainder is unexplained. Here the sample has fewer than 200,000 clones; around 93% occur a single time. The top ten constitute 4.8% of the sample. The source material was peripheral blood. Every receptor here comes from a man aged 25-40 years with COVID-19, enrolled during active disease.

For the CDR3, the DNA is TGTGCCAGCAGCCCCTGGACTAGCGGCTCCTACGAGCAGTACTTC. Its protein product is CASSPWTSGSYEQYF. The rearrangement links TRBV6-2 or TRBV6-3 to TRBJ2-7; 10 bases agree with TRBD2. CDR1 and CDR2 (germline): MNHEY, SVGEGT. The CDR3 covers 15 residues. Unmatched junction bases numbered 5, after V lost 6 bases and J lost 0 bases.

The rearrangement joins TRBV19 to TRBJ1-4; D might be TRBD1 (6 bases). The CDR3 is 15 residues long. Germline V gene sequence: CDR1 LNHDA, CDR2 SQIVND (reference sequence). V shed 3 bases and J shed 8 bases, with 16 bases lying between them. The CDR3 region has the DNA TGTGCCAGTAGTATCTCCGGCAGGGGTGGAGAAAAACTGTTTTTT. Encoded protein: CASSISGRGGEKLFF.

The chain employs TRBV4-3 and TRBJ2-1; TRBD1 agrees at 8 bases. V lost 0 bases to trimming and J lost 3 bases; unmatched junction nucleotides: 4. The CDR3 contains 16 residues. Germline V gene data show CDR1 as LGHNA and CDR2 as YSLEER. The CDR3 here is CASSQDTGGFYNEQFF. Here the CDR3 DNA reads TGCGCCAGCAGCCAAGATACAGGGGGTTTCTACAATGAGCAGTTCTTC.

The genes are TRBV18 and TRBJ2-5; 10 bases align to TRBD1. CDR1 is KGHSH, CDR2 LQKENI, per germline. The CDR3 is made up of 19 amino acids. V trimming: 1 base; J trimming: 3 bases; junction bases outside the gene matches: 14. The CDR3 sequence is CASSPLIAKAGTGEETQYF. As DNA, the CDR3 is TGTGCCAGCTCACCACTTATCGCAAAAGCCGGGACAGGGGAAGAGACCCAGTACTTC.

The chain links TRBV7-2 to TRBJ1-2; tentatively, D is TRBD1 (5 bases). CDR1 is SGHTA and CDR2 is FQGNSA in the germline V gene. V gave up 1 base and J gave up 12 bases, with 15 bases separating them. The CDR3 is 13 amino acids. The CDR3 sequence: CASSLDGRAGNTF. The CDR3 DNA reads as TGTGCCAGCAGCTTAGACGGCAGGGCCGGCAACACCTTC.

The V and J genes are TRBV7-9 and TRBJ1-1, with 9 bases identical to TRBD1. V dropped 5 bases and J dropped 4; count of bases not matched to a gene: 11. This CDR3 has 16 residues. Germline lookup yields CDR1 SEHNR and CDR2 FQNEAQ (reference sequence). The CDR3 DNA sequence: TGTGCCAGCAGCCGATTACAGGGGGCTAGGCCCACTGAAGCTTTCTTT. It encodes CASSRLQGARPTEAFF.

This clone was seen only once. The V and J genes are TRBV19 and TRBJ2-3, with 11 bases matching TRBD2. There are 14 residues in the CDR3. CDR1 LNHDA and CDR2 SQIVND come from the germline V gene (reference sequence). The V segment lost 8 bases and the J segment 5 bases; nucleotides outside the gene matches: 6. CDR3 amino acids: CASAVAGGEDTQYF. In DNA form, the CDR3 reads TGTGCCAGTGCGGTAGCGGGGGGGGAAGATACGCAGTATTTT.

The V gene is TRBV14, the J gene TRBJ2-7; the match to TRBD1 covers 9 bases. V shed 1 base, J shed 9 bases, and the junction held 7 bases outside the gene matches. CDR3 length: 14 residues. CDR1 and CDR2 (germline): SGHDN, FVKESK. The CDR3 protein is CASSQAGQGWGQYF. CDR3 sequence (DNA): TGTGCCAGCAGCCAAGCGGGACAGGGATGGGGGCAGTACTTC.

The chain combines TRBV19 with TRBJ2-1, with a possible D match to TRBD1 (6 bases). V gave up 4 bases and J gave up 6 bases, with 16 bases separating them. The CDR3 totals 15 residues. Germline CDR1 and CDR2: LNHDA and SQIVND (reference sequence). CDR3 in DNA: TGTGCCAGTAGTACAAAACCTGGGGGCCCCAATGAGCAGTTCTTC. Protein product: CASSTKPGGPNEQFF.